The clone carrying this TCR beta chain has more than one count but fewer than ten. A split of CD4+ cells into CD45RA+ naive and CD45RA-negative memory subsets was performed. This CDR3 has 13 residues. Germline CDR1 SEHNR, CDR2 FQNEAQ (reference sequence). V shed 5 bases and J shed 6 bases, with 14 bases lying between them. The sample belongs to a study of shared clonotypes between healthy human individuals. At the level of the study: Donor composition was a couple of women and a few men, aged 18 to 49. For every donor, three CD4 naive, three CD4 memory, two CD8 naive and one CD8 memory plates were used.

Profiled with immunoSEQ multiplex PCR; TCRdb holds only in-frame clones, not every one. The sample includes about 230,000 clones, about 65% seen only once; the top ten take roughly 11%. The sample comprised memory CD4+ T cells sorted from blood. Subset in this sample: CD45RA-negative fraction. The receptor was isolated from a man aged 25-45 years in good health. This chain joins TRBV7-9 and TRBJ2-7; no firm D call. CDR3 sequence (DNA): TGTGCCAGCAGCCACCTTGGGATCCCCGAGCAGTACTTC. It is translated as CASSHLGIPEQYF.